These 27 T cell receptor beta chains were sequenced from one sample in a study of T cell responses to AZD1222 COVID-19 vaccine. Data came from immunoSEQ multiplex PCR; TCRdb stores just in-frame clones and leaves some out. The sample includes 95,000 to 150,000 clones, more than 80% of them seen just once. The material sequenced was peripheral blood, taken on day 0 of AZD1222 vaccination. These receptors all come from an adult in good health.

CDR3 nucleotide sequence: TGTGCCAGCAGTTTAGGACCGGGGACCAATTCACCCCTCCACTTT. It translates to CASSLGPGTNSPLHF. The rearrangement links TRBV27 to TRBJ1-6, with D maybe TRBD1 (5 bases). CDR1 and CDR2 (germline): MNHEY, SMNVEV (reference sequence). Trimming removed 2 bases at V and 7 bases at J, with 12 bases between. The CDR3 totals 15 residues.

The CDR3 here is CASSDRDRGRSPLHF. For the CDR3, the DNA is TGTGCCAGCAGTGACAGGGACAGGGGGAGATCACCCCTCCACTTT. The chain links TRBV6-1 to TRBJ1-6; 11 nucleotides align to TRBD1. Losses at the gene ends were 3 bases for V and 10 bases for J; bases not matched to a gene: 5. The CDR3 extends over 15 amino acids. Germline lookup yields CDR1 MNHNS and CDR2 SASEGT.

V is TRBV18 and J is TRBJ2-1; 12 nucleotides line up with TRBD2. J was trimmed by 2 bases and V by 3 bases; bases with no gene match: 11. Germline-derived CDR1 and CDR2 are KGHSH and LQKENI. This CDR3 is built from 19 residues. CDR3 in DNA: TGTGCCAGCTCACCTCCTCTAGCGGGAGGGTTAATCGCCTACAATGAGCAGTTCTTC. Protein: CASSPPLAGGLIAYNEQFF.

This clone has a single count. This chain connects TRBV20-1 to TRBJ1-2, with D perhaps TRBD1 (6 bases). Looked up from germline, CDR1 is DFQATT and CDR2 is SNEGSKA (reference sequence). The CDR3 runs 11 residues. CDR3 region: CRGVGGYGYTF. The DNA of the CDR3 is TGCAGGGGGGTAGGGGGCTATGGCTACACCTTC.

The genes are TRBV19 and TRBJ2-3; D perhaps matches TRBD2 (6 bases). This CDR3 is 15 amino acids long. Germline loops: CDR1 LNHDA, CDR2 SQIVND (reference sequence). The V and J ends lost 8 bases and 2 bases respectively, with 17 bases between them. The CDR3, as DNA: TGTGCCAGTGGTGCATCGGGACTCACCACAGATACGCAGTATTTT. Translating gives CASGASGLTTDTQYF.

The table lists this clone with a count of one. The chain is built from TRBV5-6 and TRBJ1-2; no clear D. In germline, CDR1 is SGHDT, CDR2 YYEEEE. This CDR3 region has 13 residues. V was pared by 3 bases and J by 4 bases, with 10 bases between. The DNA of the CDR3 is TGTGCCAGCAGCTCGAGGCGACTCTATGGCTACACCTTC. Its translation is CASSSRRLYGYTF.

The chain recombines TRBV11-1 with TRBJ2-5, with D unresolved. The CDR3 contains 11 residues. V lost 4 bases to trimming and J lost 2 bases, with 2 bases between them. The V gene's germline CDR1 is SGHAT and CDR2 FQDESV (reference sequence). The CDR3: CASSSQETQYF. The DNA for the CDR3 is TGTGCCAGCAGCTCTCAAGAGACCCAGTACTTC.

This chain uses TRBV28 with TRBJ2-5; TRBD1 aligns across 8 bases. CDR3 length equals 14 residues. Per the germline V gene, CDR1 is MDHEN and CDR2 is SYDVKM. The trim removed 6 bases at V and 2 bases at J, leaving 5 bases unmatched. In DNA, the CDR3 is TGTGCCAGCAGATACCGGGACAGGCAAGAGACCCAGTACTTC. Encoded protein: CASRYRDRQETQYF.

For the CDR3, the DNA is TGTGCCAGCAGCTTGGCGGCCCAGGGTTCTTTCTATGGCTACACCTTC. This encodes CASSLAAQGSFYGYTF. The J gene is TRBJ1-2, the V gene TRBV5-6, with a tentative D call TRBD1 (5 bases). The V end was cut by 0 bases, the J end by 4 bases, with 16 bases between. Germline CDR1 and CDR2: SGHDT and YYEEEE. The CDR3 is 16 residues long.

The gene calls are TRBV27 and TRBJ1-1; D is uncertain. Per germline, CDR1 MNHEY and CDR2 SMNVEV (reference sequence). Trimming took off 5 bases at V and 2 bases at J, with 6 bases between the two ends. The CDR3 is 12 amino acids. The CDR3 coding sequence is TGTGCCAGCAGTACCCTTAACACTGAAGCTTTCTTT. Its protein is CASSTLNTEAFF.

The rearrangement joins TRBV3-1 (or the pseudogene TRBV3-2) to TRBJ2-5, with 9 bases lining up with TRBD2. The CDR3 spans 19 residues. From germline, CDR1 is LGHDT and CDR2 YNNKEL (reference sequence). J lost 5 bases, V lost 3 bases, and 19 bases had no gene match. The CDR3 reads CASSHGAWLAGRGVETQYF. In DNA form, the CDR3 reads TGTGCCAGCAGCCATGGCGCGTGGCTAGCGGGGCGCGGGGTGGAGACCCAGTACTTC.

As concerns this clone: One end of the junction does not line up with germline, which may come from a read error. The J gene is TRBJ2-3, the V gene TRBV5-6; 9 positions agree with TRBD2. Germline lookup yields CDR1 SGHDT and CDR2 YYEEEE. The CDR3 spans 17 residues. This chain's CDR3 is CASSLVLAGAGTDTQYF. The CDR3 bases are TGTGCCAGCAGCTTGGTTTTAGCGGGAGCGGGCACGGATACGCAGTATTTT.

This sequence joins TRBV18 and TRBJ1-4; tentative D call: TRBD1 (5 bases). The germline V gene encodes CDR1 KGHSH and CDR2 LQKENI. Between the trimmed V and J ends, which lost 3 bases and 2 bases, there was a span of 13 bases. The CDR3 length is 16 residues. The CDR3 sequence is CASSPGGPGTNEKLFF. CDR3 sequence (DNA): TGTGCCAGCTCACCCGGCGGTCCAGGGACTAATGAAAAACTGTTTTTT.

V is TRBV27 and J is TRBJ2-7; the D gene could be TRBD1 or TRBD2 (5 bases each). The CDR3 sequence is 16 residues long. V lost 6 bases, J lost 3 bases, and 21 bases lay in between. Germline assignment: CDR1 MNHEY and CDR2 SMNVEV (reference sequence). CDR3 nucleotides: TGTGCCAGCAGCCCCACCGGGACCCCTTTACTCTACGAGCAGTACTTC. This encodes CASSPTGTPLLYEQYF.

For the CDR3, the DNA is TGTGCCAGCAGTTACCAGCGGGAGGGGGATGAGCAGTTCTTC. This codes for CASSYQREGDEQFF. The chain combines TRBV6-5 with TRBJ2-1; 10 nucleotides align to TRBD2. The germline CDR1 and CDR2 sequences are MNHEY and SVGAGI. V was pared by 2 bases and J by 8 bases, with 3 bases of the junction left unmatched. CDR3 length: 14 amino acids.

V gene TRBV6-4 combines with J gene TRBJ1-5; D remains unclear. The germline V and J ends were trimmed by 5 bases and 0 bases, with 11 bases remaining between them. The CDR3 has 15 amino acids. Per the germline V gene, CDR1 is MRHNA and CDR2 is SNTAGT. The DNA of the CDR3 is TGTGCCAGCAGTCCCGACGGATTTAGCAATCAGCCCCAGCATTTT. Amino acid sequence: CASSPDGFSNQPQHF.

The gene calls are TRBV5-1 and TRBJ2-1; TRBD1 aligns across 8 bases. Trimming at V came to 5 bases and at J to 7 bases, leaving 14 bases not matched to a gene. The CDR3 runs to 16 residues. CDR1 is SGHRS, CDR2 YFSETQ, per germline. CDR3 sequence: CASSRTGTGTGNEQFF. The CDR3 DNA reads as TGCGCCAGCAGTCGAACCGGGACAGGCACCGGGAATGAGCAGTTCTTC. Full variable domain (outside the CDR3, taken from reference TRBV5-1 and TRBJ2-1): KAGVTQTPRYLIKTRGQQVTLSCSPISGHRSVSWYQQTPGQGLQFLFEYFSETQRNKGNFPGRFSGRQFSNSRSEMNVSTLELGDSALYLCASSRTGTGTGNEQFFGPGTRLTVL.

The V and J genes are TRBV5-1 and TRBJ1-2; D unclear. CDR3 length: 14 residues. CDR1 is SGHRS, CDR2 YFSETQ, per germline. V gave up 4 bases and J gave up 5 bases, with 15 bases separating them. The DNA of the CDR3 is TGCGCCAGCAGCGCTAGAGGGCCCGCTTATGGCTACACCTTC. Translated: CASSARGPAYGYTF.

This rearrangement joins TRBV10-1 to TRBJ2-5, with unresolved D. The CDR3 has 13 residues. CDR1 is WNHNN, CDR2 SYGVQD, per germline (reference sequence). V was clipped by 2 bases and J by 3 bases, with 7 bases between them. CDR3 DNA sequence: TGCGCCAGCAGTGAGCCCCGAAAAGAGACCCAGTACTTC. It codes for CASSEPRKETQYF.

The V gene is TRBV11-2, the J gene TRBJ2-4, with 9 bases fitting TRBD1. Germline loops: CDR1 SGHAT, CDR2 FQNNGV. The CDR3 has 16 amino acids. Trimming removed 0 bases from V and 7 bases from J; junction bases left unmatched: 7. CDR3 in amino acids: CASSLDLGQGWNIQYF. CDR3 nucleotide sequence: TGTGCCAGCAGCTTAGATCTGGGACAGGGATGGAACATTCAGTACTTC.

V usage is TRBV28 and J usage is TRBJ1-4; TRBD1 is a possible D gene (6 bases). CDR1 is MDHEN, CDR2 SYDVKM, per germline. This CDR3 is 13 amino acids long. Trimming removed 5 bases from V and 10 bases from J, with 14 bases in between. CDR3: CASSTGGPGKLFF. CDR3 coding DNA: TGTGCCAGCAGTACGGGGGGCCCCGGAAAACTGTTTTTT.

This chain uses TRBV20-1 with TRBJ2-7; D is unresolved. CDR1 DFQATT and CDR2 SNEGSKA come from the germline V gene (reference sequence). The V end lost 3 bases, the J end lost 6 bases, and 9 bases lay between the germline ends. The CDR3 loop spans 11 amino acids. The CDR3 DNA is TGCAGTGCTAGGACTCCGGCCGAGCAGTACTTC. Protein sequence: CSARTPAEQYF.

The chain has TRBV4-3 and TRBJ1-6; D ambiguous. Germline V CDR1 and CDR2: LGHNA, YSLEER. The V gene lost 0 bases and the J gene lost 9 bases, with 6 bases spanning the gap. The CDR3 loop spans 13 amino acids. This CDR3 is CASSQDLSSPLHF. The CDR3 bases are TGCGCCAGCAGCCAAGATCTAAGTTCACCCCTCCACTTT.

The chain employs TRBV7-2 and TRBJ2-7; maybe TRBD2 (6 bases). The germline gives CDR1 SGHTA, CDR2 FQGNSA. The CDR3 has 16 residues. With 3 bases removed from V and 6 bases from J, the gap between germline ends came to 21 bases. The CDR3 nucleotides read TGTGCCAGCAGCTTGCGCCCCGGGACTGCCTTTGGCGAGCAGTACTTC. It translates to CASSLRPGTAFGEQYF.

The V call is TRBV21-1, the J call TRBJ1-5; the table names TRBD1, a call not compared with the DNA. TRBV21-1 is designated a pseudogene. CDR3 length: 14 residues. The CDR3, as DNA: TGTGCCAGCAGCAAACCCCCAGGGGAGCAGCCCCAGCATTTT. Translation: CASSKPPGEQPQHF.

This clone occurred once. The rearrangement links TRBV7-3 to TRBJ2-5; D is unclear. The V end lost 1 base, the J end lost 4 bases, and 7 bases lay between the germline ends. This CDR3 spans 13 amino acids. Germline CDR1 SGHTA, CDR2 FQGTGA. Written as DNA, the CDR3 is TGTGCCAGCAGCTTAAGTGATGGAGAGACCCAGTACTTC. This encodes CASSLSDGETQYF. The variable domain in full, completed from reference TRBV7-3 and TRBJ2-5, reads GAGVSQTPSNKVTEKGKYVELRCDPISGHTALYWYRQSLGQGPEFLIYFQGTGAADDSGLPNDRFFAVRPEGSVSTLKIQRTERGDSAVYLCASSLSDGETQYFGPGTRLLVL.

This rearrangement joins TRBV5-1 to TRBJ1-6; no definite D call. The CDR3 totals 14 residues. In germline, CDR1 is SGHRS, CDR2 YFSETQ. V shed 4 bases and J shed 5 bases, with 10 bases lying between them. The CDR3 reads CASSIERNNSPLHF. The CDR3 DNA is TGCGCCAGCAGCATAGAACGAAATAATTCACCCCTCCACTTT.